This T cell receptor (beta chain) comes out of a study of blood T cell repertoires in COVID-19. Each participant's cohort was designated according to participant-reported clinical history. Method: immunoSEQ multiplex PCR; TCRdb's copy keeps in-frame clones and lacks some. The sample holds about 320,000 clones, roughly 90% seen once. Germline V CDR1 and CDR2: ENHRY, SYGVKD. V lost 6 bases and J lost 4; bases outside the gene matches: 3. The CDR3 length is 13 residues. This rearrangement joins TRBV10-3 to TRBJ1-2; 9 bases line up with TRBD1. The sequence was obtained from a woman in her 30s who had been exposed to COVID-19. The specimen was PBMCs or T cells enriched from blood (not recorded which). CDR3 region: CAISGTGSYGYTF. The DNA for the CDR3 is TGTGCCATCAGCGGGACAGGGAGCTATGGCTACACCTTC.